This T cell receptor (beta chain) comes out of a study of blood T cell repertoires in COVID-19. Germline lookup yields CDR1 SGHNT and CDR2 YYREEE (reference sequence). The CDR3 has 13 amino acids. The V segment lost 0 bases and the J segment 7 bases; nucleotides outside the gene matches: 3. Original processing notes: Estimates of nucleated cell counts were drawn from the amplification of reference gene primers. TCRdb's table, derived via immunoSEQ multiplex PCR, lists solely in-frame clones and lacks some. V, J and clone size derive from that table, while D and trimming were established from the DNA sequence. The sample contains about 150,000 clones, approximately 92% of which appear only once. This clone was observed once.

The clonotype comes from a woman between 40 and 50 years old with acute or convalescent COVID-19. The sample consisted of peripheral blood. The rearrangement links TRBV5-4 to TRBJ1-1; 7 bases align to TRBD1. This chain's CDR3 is CASSLEQGIEAFF. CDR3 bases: TGTGCCAGCAGCTTGGAACAGGGGATTGAAGCTTTCTTT.